This T cell receptor (beta chain) is drawn from a study of graft-versus-host responses after intestinal transplantation. The method was immunoSEQ multiplex PCR; TCRdb's version includes in-frame clones alone and lacks a portion of them. The sample yields around 88,000 clones, roughly 80% seen once. As regards this clone: Its antigen is still unknown.

In germline, CDR1 is LGHNA, CDR2 YNFKEQ. The CDR3 is 18 residues long. The V gene lost 4 bases and the J gene lost 3 bases, with 24 bases spanning the gap. This sequence originates from a human donor who received an intestinal transplant. V and J are TRBV4-2 and TRBJ2-5, with D possibly being TRBD2 (5 bases). The sample was unstimulated CD8+ T cells sorted from spleen or lymph node cells, taken before intestinal transplant. For the CDR3, the DNA is TGTGCCAGCAGCCCCCTGGGCGGTTCAGCGGAGCCGGAAGAGACCCAGTACTTC. Amino acids: CASSPLGGSAEPEETQYF.